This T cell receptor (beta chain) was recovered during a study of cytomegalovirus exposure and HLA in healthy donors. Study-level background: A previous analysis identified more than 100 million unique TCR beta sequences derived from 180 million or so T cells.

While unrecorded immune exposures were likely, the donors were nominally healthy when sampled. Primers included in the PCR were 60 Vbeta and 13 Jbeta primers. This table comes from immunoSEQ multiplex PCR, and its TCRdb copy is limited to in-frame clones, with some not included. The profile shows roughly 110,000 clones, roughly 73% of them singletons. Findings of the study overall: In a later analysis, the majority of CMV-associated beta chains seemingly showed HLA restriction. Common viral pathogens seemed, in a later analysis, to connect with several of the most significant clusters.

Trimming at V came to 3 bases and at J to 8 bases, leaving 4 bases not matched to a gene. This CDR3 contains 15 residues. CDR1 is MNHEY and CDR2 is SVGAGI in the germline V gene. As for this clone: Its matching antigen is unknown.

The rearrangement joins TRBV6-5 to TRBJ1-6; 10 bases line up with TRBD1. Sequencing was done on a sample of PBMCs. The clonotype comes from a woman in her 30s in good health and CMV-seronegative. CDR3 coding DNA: TGTGCCAGCAGTTATGCCGGGACAGGGGATTCACCCCTCCACTTT. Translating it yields CASSYAGTGDSPLHF.